The 22 T cell receptor beta chains in this list originate from one sample, sequenced in a study of T cell repertoires in cytomegalovirus infection. One entry per CDR3 protein results from TCRdb running MiXCR on the reads. The sample contains 300,000 to 400,000 distinct CDR3 sequences, 15% to 20% of which appear only once. The sample consisted of PBMCs. All receptors come from a human donor in good health (CMV status not recorded). Some clones in this sample may be carry-over from other donors' samples.

This clonotype was observed a few times. The genes are TRBV10-3 and TRBJ1-1, with D maybe TRBD1 (5 bases). V dropped 6 bases and J dropped 1 base, with 9 bases sitting between them. CDR1 is ENHRY, CDR2 SYGVKD, per germline. There are 13 residues in the CDR3. The CDR3 DNA sequence: TGTGCCATCAGCCTACAGGCGAACACTGAAGCTTTCTTT. Translating gives CAISLQANTEAFF.

This clonotype has a count of ten or more. The chain carries TRBV12-3 or TRBV12-4 and TRBJ2-3, with TRBD2 identical over 7 bases. Germline trimming cut 3 bases from V and 2 bases from J; bases unmatched to any gene: 5. The CDR3 runs to 15 residues. The CDR3, as DNA: TGTGCCAGCAGTTTCACAGCGGGGAACACAGATACGCAGTATTTT. Protein: CASSFTAGNTDTQYF.

This clonotype appeared many times. V and J are TRBV7-2 and TRBJ1-2; 7 bases are a match to TRBD1. Germline V lookup: CDR1 SGHTA, CDR2 FQGNSA. The J segment lost 6 bases and the V segment lost 1 base, leaving 8 bases of the junction unmatched. The CDR3 spans 15 residues. The CDR3 DNA is TGTGCCAGCAGCTTAGATTACAGGGGCCTTAATGGCTACACCTTC. This gives the protein CASSLDYRGLNGYTF.

This clonotype was seen a few times. The chain is built from TRBV20-1 and TRBJ2-1; D gene uncertain. The CDR3 extends over 12 amino acids. Germline V gene lookup returns CDR1 DFQATT and CDR2 SNEGSKA (reference sequence). The V and J ends lost 7 bases and 6 bases respectively, with 13 bases between them. The CDR3 sequence: CSVEVTINEQFF. CDR3 coding DNA: TGCAGTGTTGAGGTAACGATCAATGAGCAGTTCTTC.

V gene TRBV28 combines with J gene TRBJ1-4; 9 nucleotides match TRBD1. With V trimmed by 1 base and J by 14 bases, 2 bases remained unmatched. There are 12 residues in the CDR3. The germline CDR1 and CDR2 sequences are MDHEN and SYDVKM. CDR3 in amino acids: CASSLSGQGLFF. CDR3 nucleotide sequence: TGTGCCAGCAGTTTATCCGGACAGGGGCTGTTTTTT.

The chain links TRBV20-1 to TRBJ1-2, with D unclear. Deletions cut 7 bases from V and 3 bases from J, with 18 bases between. Germline-derived CDR1 and CDR2 are DFQATT and SNEGSKA (reference sequence). This CDR3 is 14 amino acids long. The DNA of the CDR3 is TGCAGTGTCGTGGGAGGGCCTGGGGACTATGGCTACACCTTC. Translation gives CSVVGGPGDYGYTF.

The DNA of the CDR3 is TGTGCCAGCAGCCTCGCAACCGGGACGGTCACCGGGGAGCTGTTTTTT. It specifies CASSLATGTVTGELFF. The gene calls are TRBV5-4 and TRBJ2-2, with D perhaps given as TRBD1 or TRBD2 (5 bases each). This CDR3 has 16 amino acids. The germline gives CDR1 SGHNT, CDR2 YYREEE (reference sequence). Trimming removed 4 bases at V and 4 bases at J, with 17 bases between.

V usage is TRBV10-1 and J usage is TRBJ1-1; tentative D call: TRBD1 (5 bases). V dropped 2 bases and J dropped 7 bases, with 11 bases sitting between them. Germline V gives CDR1 WNHNN, CDR2 SYGVQD (reference sequence). The CDR3 has 13 amino acids. In DNA form, the CDR3 reads TGCGCCAGCAGTGAGAGACTAGACAGTGAAGCTTTCTTT. It codes for CASSERLDSEAFF.

This clonotype was seen ten or more times. The gene calls are TRBV12-3 or TRBV12-4 and TRBJ1-6; 12 nucleotides align to TRBD1. This CDR3 contains 19 residues. The V segment lost 2 bases and the J segment 6 bases; nucleotides outside the gene matches: 11. The CDR3 nucleotides are TGTGCCAGCAGTTTACGGGACAGGGGGCTCGGGGCTCGTAATTCACCCCTCCACTTT. As protein: CASSLRDRGLGARNSPLHF.

The chain links TRBV12-3 or TRBV12-4 to TRBJ2-1; TRBD2 matches 8 bases. This CDR3 has 13 amino acids. The ends lost 7 bases at V and 5 bases at J; junction bases unmatched: 4. The CDR3 DNA reads as TGTGCCAGCACCCGGGGGGGGGACAATGAGCAGTTCTTC. Encoded protein: CASTRGGDNEQFF.

This clonotype was observed a few times. The chain recombines TRBV12-3 or TRBV12-4 with TRBJ1-6, with D perhaps matching TRBD1 (6 bases). Deletions cut 4 bases from V and 13 bases from J, with 14 bases between. The CDR3 spans 13 residues. CDR3 bases: TGTGCCAGCAGTTCGACAGGACGCTCCCCCCTCCACTTT. Protein: CASSSTGRSPLHF.

This chain joins TRBV6-2 or TRBV6-3 and TRBJ1-2; 9 bases fit TRBD1. Germline assignment: CDR1 MNHEY and CDR2 SVGEGT. This CDR3 contains 15 residues. The V gene end was trimmed by 6 bases and the J gene end by 6 bases; junction bases not matched to a gene: 11. This CDR3 is CASRDRDRDLHGYTF. The CDR3 DNA is TGTGCCAGCAGAGACCGGGACAGGGATTTGCATGGCTACACCTTC.

The chain recombines TRBV6-6 with TRBJ2-3, with 8 nucleotides matching TRBD2. The CDR3 runs 16 residues. V lost 6 bases to trimming and J lost 3 bases; unmatched junction nucleotides: 11. Germline CDR1 reads MNHNY; CDR2 reads SVGAGI (reference sequence). DNA for the CDR3: TGTGCCAGCAGACACCACCCTAGCGGGCAAACAGATACGCAGTATTTT. This gives the protein CASRHHPSGQTDTQYF.

This clonotype was counted only a few times. V gene TRBV27 combines with J gene TRBJ1-4, with D maybe TRBD1 (5 bases). V was clipped by 5 bases and J by 6 bases, with 13 bases between them. The CDR3 covers 14 residues. In germline, CDR1 is MNHEY, CDR2 SMNVEV (reference sequence). CDR3 sequence reads: CASSPGTSYEKLFF. The CDR3 DNA reads as TGTGCCAGCAGTCCCGGGACCTCGTATGAAAAACTGTTTTTT.

This clonotype was observed a few times. V gene TRBV5-1 combines with J gene TRBJ2-4, with D tentatively TRBD2 (8 bases). CDR3 size: 21 residues. CDR1 and CDR2 (germline): SGHRS, YFSETQ. Trimming pared 9 bases from V and 0 bases from J, leaving 34 bases between. CDR3 residues: CATKRGQRESLALLAKNIQYF. DNA of the CDR3: TGCGCCACCAAGAGGGGACAGCGGGAGTCCCTGGCCCTTTTAGCCAAAAACATTCAGTACTTC.

This clonotype was seen ten or more times. The chain has TRBV4-2 and TRBJ2-4; D assignment may be TRBD1 or TRBD2 (5 bases each). CDR1 and CDR2 from the germline V gene are LGHNA and YNFKEQ. Trimming took 2 bases from V and 0 from J, leaving 14 bases between them. This CDR3 is 17 amino acids long. The chain's CDR3 is CASSQRNGALAKNIQYF. CDR3 in DNA: TGTGCCAGCAGCCAAAGGAACGGGGCACTAGCCAAAAACATTCAGTACTTC.

A single count supports this clonotype. A much larger clone differs from this one at a single base, so this may be a read error. The CDR3 end shows no conserved phenylalanine or tryptophan, and so a read error is likely. DNA of the CDR3: TGCGCCAGCAGCCAAGTCAGGGAGAACACTGAAGCTTTCATT. Translated: CASSQVRENTEAFI. This sequence joins TRBV4-1 and TRBJ1-1, with D possibly TRBD1 on 5 matching bases. V lost 1 base and J 1 base, leaving 7 bases between the germline ends. Germline assignment: CDR1 MGHRA and CDR2 YSYEKL. The CDR3 length is 14 residues.

This chain uses TRBV3-1 with TRBJ2-5, with D perhaps being TRBD1 or TRBD2 (5 bases each). CDR1 LGHDT and CDR2 YNNKEL come from the germline V gene (reference sequence). The ends were cut back, 0 bases at V and 7 bases at J, with 12 bases in the middle. This CDR3 is 14 amino acids long. CDR3 protein: CASSQEAGTGTQYF. CDR3 coding DNA: TGTGCCAGCAGCCAAGAGGCAGGGACGGGGACCCAGTACTTC.

In the case of this clonotype: This may come from a read error, since a much larger clone is one base off. The V gene is TRBV7-8, the J gene TRBJ2-1; no clear D gene. Germline CDR1 and CDR2: SGHVS and FQNEAQ. The CDR3 runs 13 residues. With 1 base removed from V and 8 bases from J, the gap between germline ends came to 9 bases. DNA for the CDR3: TGTGCCAGCAGCTTAGGCTTCCCACATGAGCAGTTCTTC. It is translated as CASSLGFPHEQFF.

In this sample, this clonotype turned up a few times. The CDR3 DNA follows: TGTGCCAGCAGCGTAGGGGGCCCACCCCTCCACTTT. It encodes CASSVGGPPLHF. V usage is TRBV9 and J usage is TRBJ1-6, with D possibly TRBD1 on 5 matching bases. The germline V gene has CDR1 SGDLS and CDR2 YYNGEE. The CDR3 extends over 12 amino acids. Trimming cost V 0 bases and J 11 bases, with 6 bases left between them.

This clonotype has ten or more counts. The chain employs TRBV11-2 and TRBJ1-6; D call uncertain. The germline CDR1 and CDR2 sequences are SGHAT and FQNNGV. V was clipped by 4 bases and J by 7 bases, with 14 bases between them. CDR3 size: 15 residues. DNA of the CDR3: TGTGCCAGCAGCTGGCGTGACGGGTGGAATTCACCCCTCCACTTT. This codes for CASSWRDGWNSPLHF.

A few counts support this clonotype. The chain recombines TRBV7-2 with TRBJ1-1; 8 nucleotides agree with TRBD1. Germline-derived CDR1 and CDR2 are SGHTA and FQGNSA. The V and J ends lost 5 bases and 11 bases, in that order; junction bases with no gene match: 13. There are 14 residues in the CDR3. CDR3 protein: CASSRDRSTRRAFF. In DNA, the CDR3 is TGTGCCAGCAGCAGGGACAGGAGCACCCGGCGGGCTTTCTTT.